Below are 12 T cell receptor beta chains sequenced from a single sample in a study of cytomegalovirus exposure and HLA in healthy donors. The study ran its PCR with 60 Vbeta and 13 Jbeta primers. The repertoire was sequenced with immunoSEQ multiplex PCR; TCRdb's copy has only in-frame clones and lacks some. This table holds about 140,000 clones, around 77% found once. Sequenced material: PBMCs. Receptors were obtained from a man in his thirties or forties in good health and CMV-seronegative.

This clone was seen a handful of times. This chain connects TRBV5-1 to TRBJ2-3; 15 bases map to TRBD2. The CDR3 contains 20 residues. With V trimmed by 4 bases and J by 0 bases, 12 bases remained unmatched. Germline values: CDR1 SGHRS, CDR2 YFSETQ. The CDR3: CASSRGLAGGGWSSTDTQYF. The CDR3 region has the DNA TGCGCCAGCAGCAGAGGACTAGCGGGAGGGGGTTGGTCTAGCACAGATACGCAGTATTTT.

The genes are TRBV15 and TRBJ1-5; a possible D gene is TRBD1 (6 bases). V gave up 0 bases and J gave up 6 bases, with 15 bases separating them. Germline assignment: CDR1 LNHNV and CDR2 YYDKDF (reference sequence). This CDR3 has 16 amino acids. CDR3 bases: TGTGCCACCAGCAGAGATTTCTTGGGGGCCTTTCAGCCCCAGCATTTT. It specifies CATSRDFLGAFQPQHF.

This rearrangement joins TRBV5-5 to TRBJ1-1, with TRBD1 matching 9 bases. Germline CDR1 reads SGHKS; CDR2 reads YYEKEE (reference sequence). The trim removed 3 bases at V and 1 base at J, leaving 10 bases unmatched. This CDR3 has 17 residues. The DNA for the CDR3 is TGTGCCAGCAGCTCCCGGGACAGGGTTCGGTCGAACACTGAAGCTTTCTTT. It codes for CASSSRDRVRSNTEAFF.

The chain recombines TRBV5-4 with TRBJ2-7; D is perhaps TRBD2 (6 bases). Germline V gene data show CDR1 as SGHNT and CDR2 as YYREEE (reference sequence). The CDR3 has 15 residues. With 0 bases removed from V and 5 bases from J, the gap between germline ends came to 15 bases. CDR3 amino acids: CASSLEPGDWDEQYF. CDR3 in DNA: TGTGCCAGCAGCTTGGAGCCGGGGGACTGGGACGAGCAGTACTTC.

The chain joins TRBV7-8 to TRBJ2-3; 12 nucleotides agree with TRBD2. Germline values: CDR1 SGHVS, CDR2 FQNEAQ. This CDR3 has 16 amino acids. The trim removed 4 bases at V and 4 bases at J, leaving 6 bases unmatched. The CDR3 is CASSSGTSGFPDTQYF. The CDR3 region has the DNA TGTGCCAGCAGCTCGGGGACTAGCGGGTTCCCAGATACGCAGTATTTT.

The chain is built from TRBV11-2 and TRBJ2-3, with TRBD1 matching over 11 bases. This CDR3 contains 16 residues. Germline values: CDR1 SGHAT, CDR2 FQNNGV. V trimming: 2 bases; J trimming: 3 bases; junction bases outside the gene matches: 4. CDR3 residues: CASSLIGQGATDTQYF. The DNA of the CDR3 is TGTGCCAGCAGCTTAATCGGACAGGGGGCAACAGATACGCAGTATTTT.

The V gene is TRBV9, the J gene TRBJ2-2; tentatively, D is TRBD2 (5 bases). Germline CDR1 and CDR2: SGDLS and YYNGEE. This CDR3 has 16 residues. The V and J ends lost 4 bases and 1 base respectively, with 14 bases between them. Here the CDR3 reads CASSPDYSLNTGELFF. The DNA for the CDR3 is TGTGCCAGCAGCCCAGACTATTCTTTGAACACCGGGGAGCTGTTTTTT.

V and J are TRBV13 and TRBJ1-4, with D perhaps TRBD1 (5 bases). V was clipped by 5 bases and J by 8 bases, with 18 bases between them. The germline gives CDR1 PRHDT, CDR2 FYEKMQ (reference sequence). The CDR3 is 15 amino acids. The CDR3 DNA reads TGTGCCAGCAGCCTTGACGGGGGGGGGAGGGAAAAACTGTTTTTT. It translates to CASSLDGGGREKLFF.

This clone was observed a handful of times. The chain links TRBV19 to TRBJ1-2; 9 nucleotides match TRBD1. The CDR3 contains 17 residues. Germline V gene data show CDR1 as LNHDA and CDR2 as SQIVND (reference sequence). J was trimmed by 5 bases and V by 7 bases; bases with no gene match: 17. The CDR3 DNA follows: TGTGCCAGTACTTCCGGGTCAGGCAGACAGGGGGGATATGGCTACACCTTC. Translated, it gives CASTSGSGRQGGYGYTF.

The chain has TRBV5-1 and TRBJ1-1, with D perhaps TRBD1 (6 bases). Trimming stripped 2 bases from V and 0 bases from J, with 14 bases between. Germline CDR1 SGHRS, CDR2 YFSETQ. The CDR3 spans 16 residues. The CDR3 is CASSFLPTGMNTEAFF. CDR3 nucleotide sequence: TGCGCCAGCAGCTTCCTCCCGACAGGCATGAACACTGAAGCTTTCTTT.

The V gene is TRBV30, the J gene TRBJ1-5; unclear D gene. Germline V gene sequence: CDR1 GTSNPN, CDR2 SVGIG (reference sequence). V was trimmed by 5 bases and J by 4 bases, leaving 12 bases between them. This CDR3 contains 13 residues. DNA of the CDR3: TGTGCCTGGGCTCCAACGGGGAATCAGCCCCAGCATTTT. Its translation is CAWAPTGNQPQHF.

This chain uses TRBV11-2 with TRBJ1-2; 9 positions match TRBD1. V trimming: 1 base; J trimming: 8 bases; junction bases outside the gene matches: 5. Germline loops: CDR1 SGHAT, CDR2 FQNNGV. This CDR3 is built from 14 residues. The CDR3 region is CASSLVQGTGGYTF. The CDR3, as DNA: TGTGCCAGCAGCTTAGTCCAGGGGACAGGGGGCTACACCTTC.